This entry features one TCR beta chain sequence. Its target is unknown. The trim removed 3 bases at V and 5 bases at J, leaving 8 bases unmatched. This CDR3 is built from 14 residues. The germline V gene has CDR1 DFQATT and CDR2 SNEGSKA (reference sequence). TCRdb re-derived calls from the 5' RACE reads in MiXCR, one entry per CDR3 protein. The sample holds hundreds of thousands of distinct CDR3 sequences, roughly 18% seen once. This entry is derived from a study of identical twins. General study results and limits: Invariant cells of the MAIT and iNKT types might have partly distorted the zero-insertion analyses.

The data also belong to a second study, concerning T cells expressing NK-cell markers. That work states: Investigators obtained TCR beta repertoires from sorted CD3+CD56+NKG2C+, CD3+CD56+NKG2C- and CD3+CD56-NKG2C+ T cells.

The gene calls are TRBV20-1 and TRBJ2-3; 7 positions agree with TRBD2. This TCR was sampled from a woman under 30 in good health. The sample comprised PBMCs. The CDR3 nucleotides are TGCAGTGCTAGCTCCCTAGCGGTGATAGATACGCAGTATTTT. It encodes CSASSLAVIDTQYF.